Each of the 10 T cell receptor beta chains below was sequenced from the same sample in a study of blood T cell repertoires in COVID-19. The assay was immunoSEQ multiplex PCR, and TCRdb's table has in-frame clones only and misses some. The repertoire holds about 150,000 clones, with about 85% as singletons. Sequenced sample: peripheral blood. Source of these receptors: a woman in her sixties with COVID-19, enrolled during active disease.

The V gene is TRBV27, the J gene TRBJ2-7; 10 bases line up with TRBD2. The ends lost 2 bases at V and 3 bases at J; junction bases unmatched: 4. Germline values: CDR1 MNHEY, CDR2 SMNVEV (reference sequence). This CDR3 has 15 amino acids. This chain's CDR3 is CASSLGWTSGYEQYF. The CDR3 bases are TGTGCCAGCAGTTTAGGGTGGACTAGCGGCTACGAGCAGTACTTC.

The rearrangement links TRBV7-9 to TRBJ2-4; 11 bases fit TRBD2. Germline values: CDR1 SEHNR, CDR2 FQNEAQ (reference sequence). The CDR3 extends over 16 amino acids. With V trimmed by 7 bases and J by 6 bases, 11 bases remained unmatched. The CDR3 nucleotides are TGTGCCAGCACCCCCCCGACTAGCGGGAATGGAAACATTCAGTACTTC. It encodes CASTPPTSGNGNIQYF.

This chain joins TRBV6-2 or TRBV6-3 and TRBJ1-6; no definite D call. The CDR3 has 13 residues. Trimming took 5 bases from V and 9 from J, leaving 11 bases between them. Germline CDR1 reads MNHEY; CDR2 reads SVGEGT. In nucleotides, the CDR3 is TGTGCCAGCAGTCCACGAGGGTTTTCACCCCTCCACTTT. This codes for CASSPRGFSPLHF.

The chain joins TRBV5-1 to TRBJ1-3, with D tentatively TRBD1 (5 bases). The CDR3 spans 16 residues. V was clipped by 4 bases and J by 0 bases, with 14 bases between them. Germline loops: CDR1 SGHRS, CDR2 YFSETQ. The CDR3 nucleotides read TGCGCCAGCAGCGGGACTGACGGGAGCTCTGGAAACACCATATATTTT. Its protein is CASSGTDGSSGNTIYF.

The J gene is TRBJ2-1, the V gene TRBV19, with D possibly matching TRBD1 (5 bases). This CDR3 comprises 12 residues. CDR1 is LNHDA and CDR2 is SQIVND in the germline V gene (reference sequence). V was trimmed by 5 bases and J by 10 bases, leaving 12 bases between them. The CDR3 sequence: CASSPQAQEQFF. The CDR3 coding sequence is TGTGCCAGTAGTCCACAGGCTCAAGAGCAGTTCTTC.

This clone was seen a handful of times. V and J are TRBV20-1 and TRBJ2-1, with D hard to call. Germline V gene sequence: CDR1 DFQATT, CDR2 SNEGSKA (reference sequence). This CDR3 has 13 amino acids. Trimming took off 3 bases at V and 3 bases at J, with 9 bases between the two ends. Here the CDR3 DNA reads TGCAGTGCTAGTCACGCGAACTACAATGAGCAGTTCTTC. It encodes CSASHANYNEQFF.

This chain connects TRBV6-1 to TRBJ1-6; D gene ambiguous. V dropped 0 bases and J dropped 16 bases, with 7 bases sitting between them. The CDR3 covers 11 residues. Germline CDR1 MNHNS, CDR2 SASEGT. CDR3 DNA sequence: TGTGCCAGCAGTGAAGCGGTGGCTCTCCACTTT. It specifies CASSEAVALHF.

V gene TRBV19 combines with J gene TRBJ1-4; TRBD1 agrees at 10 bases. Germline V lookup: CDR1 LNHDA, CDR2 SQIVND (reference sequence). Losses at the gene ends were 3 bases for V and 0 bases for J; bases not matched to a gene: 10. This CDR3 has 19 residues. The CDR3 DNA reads TGTGCCAGTAGTATCGGACCGGGACAGGGGCTTGCAACTAATGAAAAACTGTTTTTT. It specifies CASSIGPGQGLATNEKLFF.

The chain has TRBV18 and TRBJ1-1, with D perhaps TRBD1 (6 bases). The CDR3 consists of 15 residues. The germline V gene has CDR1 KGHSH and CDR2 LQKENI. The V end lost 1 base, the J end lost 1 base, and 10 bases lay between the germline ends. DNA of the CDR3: TGTGCCAGCTCACCACTAAGGACAGAGAACACTGAAGCTTTCTTT. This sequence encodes CASSPLRTENTEAFF. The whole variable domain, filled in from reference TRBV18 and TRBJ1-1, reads NAGVMQNPRHLVRRRGQEARLRCSPMKGHSHVYWYRQLPEEGLKFMVYLQKENIIDESGMPKERFSAEFPKEGPSILRIQQVVRGDSAAYFCASSPLRTENTEAFFGQGTRLTVV.

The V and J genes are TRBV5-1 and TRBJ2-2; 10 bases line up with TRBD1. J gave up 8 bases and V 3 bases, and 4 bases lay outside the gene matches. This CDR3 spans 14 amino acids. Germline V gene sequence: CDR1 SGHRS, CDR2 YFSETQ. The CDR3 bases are TGCGCCAGCAGCTCACGGACAGGGGGAGGGGAGCTGTTTTTT. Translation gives CASSSRTGGGELFF.